The 5 T cell receptor beta chains given below trace back to one sample, sequenced in a study of cytomegalovirus exposure and HLA in healthy donors (dated by TCRdb to about 2017). The library was obtained by the immunoSEQ multiplex PCR assay. The multiplex PCR relied on a mix of 60 forward primers for TCR Vbeta segments and 13 reverse primers for TCR Jbeta segments. TCRdb retrieved this table from immuneACCESS and kept in-frame rearrangements only. Not all clones are present; in checked studies, unresolved V genes account for under half, and no reason is known for the remainder. The sample records about 98,000 clones, 50% to 70% of which are singletons. Clones ranked in the top ten supply approximately 4.3% of the sample. The sequenced sample consisted of PBMCs. The receptors come from a human donor in good health.

This clone was observed a handful of times. The chain is built from TRBV13 and TRBJ1-1; tentative D call: TRBD1 (5 bases). V lost 5 bases and J 0 bases, leaving 10 bases between the germline ends. Germline CDR1 is PRHDT and CDR2 is FYEKMQ (reference sequence). The CDR3 loop spans 14 amino acids. The CDR3 DNA sequence: TGTGCCAGCAGCCTGGGACTCCTGAACACTGAAGCTTTCTTT. Translating it yields CASSLGLLNTEAFF.

The chain joins TRBV14 to TRBJ2-7; 11 bases agree with TRBD2. Looked up from germline, CDR1 is SGHDN and CDR2 is FVKESK. J was trimmed by 2 bases and V by 2 bases; bases with no gene match: 14. The length of the CDR3 is 19 residues. CDR3 DNA sequence: TGTGCCAGCAGCCAACTTCACGAGTCCGGGACTAGCGGTACCTACGAGCAGTACTTC. This gives the protein CASSQLHESGTSGTYEQYF.

This clone came up a few times. The chain combines TRBV27 with TRBJ2-1; 8 positions agree with TRBD2. The J segment lost 10 bases and the V segment lost 5 bases, leaving 4 bases of the junction unmatched. In germline, CDR1 is MNHEY, CDR2 SMNVEV (reference sequence). The CDR3 consists of 12 residues. This CDR3 reads CASSPGGPEQFF. Here the CDR3 DNA reads TGTGCCAGCAGTCCGGGGGGGCCAGAGCAGTTCTTC.

On this clone itself: One end of the junction is discordant with germline, which a read error may explain. The chain carries TRBV2 and TRBJ1-4; D is ambiguous. This CDR3 is 16 amino acids long. Germline CDR1 is SNHLY and CDR2 is FYNNEI. CDR3 nucleotides: TGTGCCAGCCACAGCACAGATTTGGCCCGAAATGAAAACCTGTTTTTT. Translation gives CASHSTDLARNENLFF. The full variable domain, in which reference TRBV2 and TRBJ1-4 provide the parts outside the CDR3, is EPEVTQTPSHQVTQMGQEVILRCVPISNHLYFYWYRQILGQKVEFLVSFYNNEISEKSEIFDDQFSVERPDGSNFTLKIRSTKLEDSAMYFCASHSTDLARNENLFFGSGTQLSVL.

The chain couples TRBV7-8 to TRBJ2-1; TRBD1 might be the D (5 bases). The CDR3 consists of 17 residues. Trimming shortened V by 1 base and J by 0 bases, and 13 bases separated the two germline ends. Looked up from germline, CDR1 is SGHVS and CDR2 is FQNEAQ. In nucleotides, the CDR3 is TGTGCCAGCAGCTTAGAGACAGATCCTAGCTCCTACAATGAGCAGTTCTTC. Translation: CASSLETDPSSYNEQFF.